This T cell receptor beta chain derives from a study of identical twins. TCRdb called the 5' RACE reads again in MiXCR, with one record for every CDR3 protein. The table records around 1.7 million distinct CDR3 sequences, under 35% of them present only once. The CDR3 runs 16 residues. Trimming at V came to 3 bases and at J to 7 bases, leaving 13 bases not matched to a gene. CDR1 is SGHAT and CDR2 is FQNNGV in the germline V gene. Sequencing was done on a sample of cord blood. The chain couples TRBV11-2 to TRBJ2-7; TRBD1 agrees at 9 bases. The origin of this receptor is a newborn girl in good health. CDR3 sequence (DNA): TGTGCCAGCAGCTTTAGGGGACAGGGTATGTACAATGAGCAGTACTTC. Translating gives CASSFRGQGMYNEQYF.